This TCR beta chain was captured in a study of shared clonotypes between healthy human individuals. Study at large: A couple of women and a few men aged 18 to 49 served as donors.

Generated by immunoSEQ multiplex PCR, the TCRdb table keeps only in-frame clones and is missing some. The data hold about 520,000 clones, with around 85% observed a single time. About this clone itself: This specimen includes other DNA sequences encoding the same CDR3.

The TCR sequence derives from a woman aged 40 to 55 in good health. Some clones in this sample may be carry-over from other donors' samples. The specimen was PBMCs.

The CDR3 DNA reads TGTGCCAGCAGCTTAGTCGGGACAGGGGGCTACGAGCAGTACTTC. Translation: CASSLVGTGGYEQYF. This chain uses TRBV7-2 with TRBJ2-7, with 11 bases fitting TRBD1. The CDR3 contains 15 residues. Germline-derived CDR1 and CDR2 are SGHTA and FQGNSA. Trimming removed 1 base from V and 3 bases from J; junction bases left unmatched: 2. The variable domain in full, completed from reference TRBV7-2 and TRBJ2-7, reads GAGVSQSPSNKVTEKGKDVELRCDPISGHTALYWYRQSLGQGLEFLIYFQGNSAPDKSGLPSDRFSAERTGGSVSTLTIQRTQQEDSAVYLCASSLVGTGGYEQYFGPGTRLTVT.